Below are 8 T cell receptor beta chains sequenced from a single sample in a study of OX40 agonist ivuxolimab in advanced cancers. The assay was immunoSEQ multiplex PCR, and TCRdb's table has in-frame clones only and misses some. The profile shows 5,000 to 7,500 clones, 75% to 85% of them singletons. Sequences were derived from CD4+ or CD8+ T cells sorted from blood, sampled in a trial of the OX40 agonist ivuxolimab. These receptor sequences come from an adult with an advanced solid tumor such as melanoma, head and neck, liver or kidney cancer.

This chain joins TRBV2 and TRBJ2-7; possible D gene TRBD2, 5 bases. Germline V gene sequence: CDR1 SNHLY, CDR2 FYNNEI. Trimming shortened V by 1 base and J by 3 bases, and 10 bases separated the two germline ends. CDR3 length: 14 residues. CDR3 nucleotide sequence: TGTGCCAGCAGTGAAGGGACTGCGCGCTACGAGCAGTACTTC. It translates to CASSEGTARYEQYF.

The V gene is TRBV7-8, the J gene TRBJ1-1; D unresolved. The germline V and J ends were trimmed by 1 base and 5 bases, with 8 bases remaining between them. The CDR3 extends over 13 amino acids. Looked up from germline, CDR1 is SGHVS and CDR2 is FQNEAQ. CDR3 nucleotide sequence: TGTGCCAGCAGCTTAGACGGTGGGACTGAAGCTTTCTTT. Residues: CASSLDGGTEAFF.

The V gene is TRBV9, the J gene TRBJ2-3, with 15 bases identical to TRBD2. Per the germline V gene, CDR1 is SGDLS and CDR2 is YYNGEE. The CDR3 has 18 residues. Trimming at V came to 3 bases and at J to 0 bases, leaving 5 bases not matched to a gene. CDR3 coding DNA: TGTGCCAGCAGCGGGGGACTAGCGGGAGGACCTAGCACAGATACGCAGTATTTT. This codes for CASSGGLAGGPSTDTQYF.

This chain joins TRBV4-1 and TRBJ1-2; D gene unclear. Germline V gives CDR1 MGHRA, CDR2 YSYEKL. V lost 1 base and J lost 4, with 13 bases in between. This CDR3 is built from 15 residues. This chain's CDR3 is CASSQGASVTYGYTF. DNA of the CDR3: TGCGCCAGCAGCCAAGGTGCATCAGTCACCTATGGCTACACCTTC.

This chain uses TRBV7-9 with TRBJ2-3, with D possibly being TRBD1 (6 bases). V lost 4 bases, J lost 2 bases, and 10 bases lay in between. The germline V gene encodes CDR1 SEHNR and CDR2 FQNEAQ (reference sequence). The CDR3 is 14 amino acids. CDR3: CASSYQGNTDTQYF. The CDR3 bases are TGTGCCAGCAGCTATCAGGGGAACACAGATACGCAGTATTTT.

The chain has TRBV2 and TRBJ1-1; perhaps TRBD1 as D (6 bases). CDR3 length: 13 amino acids. From germline, CDR1 is SNHLY and CDR2 FYNNEI. V was pared by 8 bases and J by 4 bases, with 14 bases between. The CDR3 protein is CASGWWGATEAFF. The CDR3, as DNA: TGTGCCAGCGGCTGGTGGGGGGCCACTGAAGCTTTCTTT. Looking up the rest from reference TRBV2 and TRBJ1-1 gives the full variable domain: EPEVTQTPSHQVTQMGQEVILRCVPISNHLYFYWYRQILGQKVEFLVSFYNNEISEKSEIFDDQFSVERPDGSNFTLKIRSTKLEDSAMYFCASGWWGATEAFFGQGTRLTVV.

This clone is a singleton in its sample. V is TRBV7-3 and J is TRBJ1-2, with 9 nucleotides matching TRBD1. Unmatched junction bases numbered 11, after V lost 4 bases and J lost 8 bases. This CDR3 has 15 amino acids. CDR1 and CDR2 (germline): SGHTA, FQGTGA. CDR3 protein: CASSSFTRQGEGYTF. For the CDR3, the DNA is TGTGCCAGCAGCTCCTTTACACGACAGGGGGAAGGCTACACCTTC.

This clone was picked up one time. The chain recombines TRBV5-4 with TRBJ2-7; 8 nucleotides match TRBD1. The germline gives CDR1 SGHNT, CDR2 YYREEE (reference sequence). CDR3 length: 15 residues. J was trimmed by 0 bases and V by 4 bases; bases with no gene match: 6. The CDR3 DNA is TGTGCCAGCAGCATAGGACAGGGTAGCTCCTACGAGCAGTACTTC. Its protein is CASSIGQGSSYEQYF.